These 4 T cell receptor beta chains were sequenced from one sample in a study of blood T cell repertoires in COVID-19. The method was immunoSEQ multiplex PCR; TCRdb's version includes in-frame clones alone and lacks a portion of them. The profile shows about 160,000 clones, 70% to 90% of them singletons. The sequencing sample was made of peripheral blood. The receptors come from a woman aged 55-70 years with COVID-19, enrolled during active disease.

The chain is built from TRBV6-5 and TRBJ1-1; 7 nucleotides align to TRBD1. CDR3 length: 15 residues. The germline gives CDR1 MNHEY, CDR2 SVGAGI. V shed 6 bases and J 2 bases; nucleotides not matched to a gene: 9. In DNA, the CDR3 is TGTGCCAGCAGCCCCCGGACAGGCTTAAACACTGAAGCTTTCTTT. Its translation is CASSPRTGLNTEAFF.

This chain joins TRBV11-3 and TRBJ2-1; TRBD2 aligns across 12 bases. The germline V gene has CDR1 SGHNT and CDR2 YENEEA. This CDR3 contains 16 residues. The junction had 6 bases not matched to a gene; V was cut back by 0 bases and J by 9 bases. The CDR3 coding sequence is TGTGCCAGCAGCTTAGAGTCTAGCGGGGGGGACGGTGAGCAGTTCTTC. Its translation is CASSLESSGGDGEQFF.

CDR3: CATSAPGRTAQETQYF. CDR3 bases: TGTGCCACCAGTGCCCCAGGGAGGACGGCCCAAGAGACCCAGTACTTC. J is TRBJ2-5 and V is TRBV24-1; the D gene is possibly TRBD2 (6 bases). The CDR3 has 16 amino acids. Trimming took off 5 bases at V and 1 base at J, with 16 bases between the two ends. Germline loops: CDR1 KGHDR, CDR2 SFDVKD.

The chain recombines TRBV29-1 with TRBJ1-2; D is ambiguous. V lost 5 bases, J lost 2 bases, and 12 bases lay in between. Germline loops: CDR1 SQVTM, CDR2 ANQGSEA. The CDR3 has 13 amino acids. CDR3 protein: CSVKAGENYGYTF. The CDR3 region has the DNA TGCAGCGTTAAGGCAGGCGAGAACTATGGCTACACCTTC.